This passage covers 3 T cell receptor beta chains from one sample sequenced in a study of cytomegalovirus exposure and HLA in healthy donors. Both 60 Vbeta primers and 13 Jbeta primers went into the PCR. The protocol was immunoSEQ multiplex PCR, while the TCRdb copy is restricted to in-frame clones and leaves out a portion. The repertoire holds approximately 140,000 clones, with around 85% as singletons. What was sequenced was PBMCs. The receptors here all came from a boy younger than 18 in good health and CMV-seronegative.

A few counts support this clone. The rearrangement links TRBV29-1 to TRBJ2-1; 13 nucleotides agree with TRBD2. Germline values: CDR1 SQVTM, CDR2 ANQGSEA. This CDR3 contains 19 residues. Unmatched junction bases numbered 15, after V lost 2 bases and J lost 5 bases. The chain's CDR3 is CSVEPLGLAGNGGNNEQFF. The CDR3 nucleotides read TGCAGCGTTGAACCTTTGGGACTAGCGGGAAATGGAGGGAACAATGAGCAGTTCTTC.

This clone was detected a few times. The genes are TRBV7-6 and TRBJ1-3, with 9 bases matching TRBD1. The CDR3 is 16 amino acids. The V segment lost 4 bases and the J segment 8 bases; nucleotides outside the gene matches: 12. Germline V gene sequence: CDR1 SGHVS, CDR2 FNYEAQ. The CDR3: CASSSSYRGPVDTIYF. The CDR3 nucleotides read TGTGCCAGCAGCTCCTCATACAGGGGGCCGGTGGACACCATATATTTT.

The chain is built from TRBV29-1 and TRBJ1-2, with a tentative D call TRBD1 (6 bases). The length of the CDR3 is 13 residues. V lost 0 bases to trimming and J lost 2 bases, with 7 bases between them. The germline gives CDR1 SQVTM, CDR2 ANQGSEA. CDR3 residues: CSVEETGNYGYTF. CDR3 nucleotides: TGCAGCGTTGAAGAAACAGGGAACTATGGCTACACCTTC.